A single sample is the source of the 4 T cell receptor beta chains below, sequenced in a study of blood T cell repertoires in COVID-19. Profiled with immunoSEQ multiplex PCR; TCRdb holds only in-frame clones, not every one. The table lists about 290,000 clones, about nine tenths of them singletons. The sequenced sample was peripheral blood. The source of these receptors is a woman in her 30s with COVID-19, enrolled during active disease.

Only one count was recorded for this clone. The CDR3 DNA follows: TGTGCCAGCCGTTATGGAGGGACCATATATTTT. Protein: CASRYGGTIYF. The chain employs TRBV12-3 or TRBV12-4 and TRBJ1-3; no clear D gene. The CDR3 covers 11 residues. Trimming removed 8 bases at V and 10 bases at J, with 12 bases between.

The chain couples TRBV3-1 (or the pseudogene TRBV3-2) to TRBJ1-2, with a possible D match to TRBD1 (6 bases). Trimming removed 4 bases at V and 8 bases at J, with 17 bases between. This CDR3 is built from 14 residues. Germline lookup yields CDR1 LGHDT and CDR2 YNNKEL (reference sequence). CDR3 in amino acids: CASSPRGVVWGYTF. Here the CDR3 DNA reads TGTGCCAGCAGCCCCAGGGGTGTTGTTTGGGGCTACACCTTC.

V gene TRBV18 combines with J gene TRBJ2-6, with TRBD1 identical over 11 bases. CDR1 and CDR2 from the germline V gene are KGHSH and LQKENI. The CDR3 contains 17 residues. V lost 5 bases, J lost 2 bases, and 5 bases stayed unmatched. CDR3 region: CASSSTGQGAGANVLTF. CDR3 nucleotides: TGTGCCAGCTCATCAACGGGACAGGGGGCTGGGGCCAACGTCCTGACTTTC.

This chain uses TRBV7-2 with TRBJ2-7; 9 bases match TRBD2. V lost 5 bases and J lost 1; bases outside the gene matches: 6. This CDR3 has 15 residues. Germline CDR1 is SGHTA and CDR2 is FQGNSA. The CDR3 sequence: CASSPAGGWSYEQYF. The CDR3 DNA reads TGTGCCAGCAGCCCTGCGGGGGGGTGGTCCTACGAGCAGTACTTC.